The 13 T cell receptor beta chains below all came from one sample that was sequenced in a study of somatic mutations in cytotoxic T cells in rheumatoid arthritis (TCRdb year 2017). Library prep was done by the immunoSEQ multiplex PCR assay. Not all clones reach the TCRdb copy of this immuneACCESS table, which keeps in-frame sequences only. Checked studies attribute under half of the gap to unresolved V genes and leave the rest unexplained. Counted in this sample were approximately 20,000 clones; 80% to 90% of them appeared once. The biggest ten clones account for 15% of the sample. Material for sequencing was CD8+ T cells sorted from blood. The source is a man aged 35 to 55 in good health.

This chain uses TRBV29-1 with TRBJ1-1; the match to TRBD1 covers 9 bases. Trimming cost V 1 base and J 4 bases; bases outside gene matches: 7. The length of the CDR3 is 15 residues. CDR1 is SQVTM, CDR2 ANQGSEA, per germline. In DNA form, the CDR3 reads TGCAGCGTTGAAGCGGTACAGGGGGCAGTCACTGAAGCTTTCTTT. Translation: CSVEAVQGAVTEAFF.

This clone was picked up one time. The V call is TRBV4-1, the J call TRBJ2-5; 9 nucleotides align to TRBD1. Judging by the DNA end, TRBJ2-7 fits better; the J call may be wrong. Germline assignment: CDR1 MGHRA and CDR2 YSYEKL. CDR3 length: 16 residues. The CDR3 coding sequence is TGCGCCAGCAGCCAAGAGGGACAGGGCCTCTCCTACGAGCAGTACTTC. Its protein is CASSQEGQGLSYEQYF.

This chain connects TRBV21-1 to TRBJ1-2; TRBD1 is the table's D call, not checked against the DNA. TRBV21-1 is listed as a pseudogene. This CDR3 comprises 14 residues. CDR3 DNA: TGTGCCAGCAGTGGGACAGCAATTAACTATGGCTACACCTTC. It translates to CASSGTAINYGYTF.

CDR3 in DNA: TGTGCCAGCAGCTTTTGGGGCAATCAGCCCCAGCATTTT. This translates into CASSFWGNQPQHF. The chain links TRBV5-6 to TRBJ1-5; D call uncertain. This CDR3 has 13 amino acids. CDR1 is SGHDT and CDR2 is YYEEEE in the germline V gene. Deletions cut 2 bases from V and 2 bases from J, with 5 bases between. The whole variable domain, remainder taken from reference TRBV5-6 and TRBJ1-5, is DAGVTQSPTHLIKTRGQQVTLRCSPKSGHDTVSWYQQALGQGPQFIFQYYEEEERQRGNFPDRFSGHQFPNYSSELNVNALLLGDSALYLCASSFWGNQPQHFGDGTRLSIL.

The chain employs TRBV27 and TRBJ1-6, with TRBD1 matching 12 bases. This CDR3 comprises 19 residues. Losses at the gene ends were 8 bases for V and 0 bases for J; bases not matched to a gene: 11. The germline V gene has CDR1 MNHEY and CDR2 SMNVEV (reference sequence). The CDR3 DNA sequence: TGTGCCAGCCCGAGGAGGGACAGGGGGCCCCTCTCCTATAATTCACCCCTCCACTTT. This gives the protein CASPRRDRGPLSYNSPLHF.

The chain employs TRBV7-8 and TRBJ1-5; D is unresolved. The CDR3 runs 13 residues. Between the trimmed V and J ends, which lost 6 bases and 0 bases, there was a span of 6 bases. CDR1 is SGHVS and CDR2 is FQNEAQ in the germline V gene. The CDR3 nucleotides are TGTGCCAGCAGGCGAGATAGCAATCAGCCCCAGCATTTT. Its protein is CASRRDSNQPQHF.

This chain connects TRBV7-9 to TRBJ2-1; D ambiguous. Trimming took 1 base from V and 9 from J, leaving 7 bases between them. The germline V gene has CDR1 SEHNR and CDR2 FQNEAQ (reference sequence). This CDR3 is built from 12 residues. CDR3 sequence: CASSLVVSEQFF. The DNA of the CDR3 is TGTGCCAGCAGCTTAGTGGTGAGTGAGCAGTTCTTC.

V usage is TRBV5-1 and J usage is TRBJ2-3, with D tentatively TRBD1 (6 bases). V shed 0 bases and J shed 6 bases, with 11 bases lying between them. The CDR3 is 14 amino acids. Germline CDR1 is SGHRS and CDR2 is YFSETQ. CDR3 in DNA: TGCGCCAGCAGCTTGGAACAGGGAACTGATACGCAGTATTTT. Translation gives CASSLEQGTDTQYF.

This clone came up once. The chain has TRBV7-2 and TRBJ2-2; TRBD2 matches 9 bases. V shed 5 bases, J shed 2 bases, and the junction held 3 bases outside the gene matches. This CDR3 comprises 15 residues. CDR1 and CDR2 from the germline V gene are SGHTA and FQGNSA. This CDR3 reads CASSTLAGNTGELFF. CDR3 sequence (DNA): TGTGCCAGCAGCACGCTAGCGGGAAACACCGGGGAGCTGTTTTTT.

The chain carries TRBV7-9 and TRBJ2-7; possibly TRBD1 for D (5 bases). The V gene lost 5 bases and the J gene lost 4 bases, with 18 bases spanning the gap. CDR1 SEHNR and CDR2 FQNEAQ come from the germline V gene (reference sequence). The CDR3 runs 15 residues. This CDR3 reads CASSIEPQGLYEQYF. CDR3 DNA: TGTGCCAGCAGCATAGAGCCCCAGGGTTTGTACGAGCAGTACTTC.

The genes are TRBV7-2 and TRBJ2-1; 9 bases fit TRBD2. J gave up 4 bases and V 5 bases, and 6 bases lay outside the gene matches. Germline assignment: CDR1 SGHTA and CDR2 FQGNSA. This CDR3 has 15 residues. The CDR3 here is CASSLLSGGYNEQFF. CDR3 DNA: TGTGCCAGCAGCCTCCTCAGCGGGGGGTACAATGAGCAGTTCTTC.

The chain uses TRBV4-3 and TRBJ2-7; 9 bases fit TRBD1. CDR1 and CDR2 (germline): LGHNA, YSLEER. Trimming took 4 bases from V and 4 from J; bases not matched to a gene: 8. CDR3 length equals 15 residues. The CDR3, as DNA: TGCGCCAGCAGCCTCGGACAGGGGTATAGGTACGAGCAGTACTTC. Residues: CASSLGQGYRYEQYF.

The chain couples TRBV27 to TRBJ2-3; D is possibly TRBD2 (5 bases). This CDR3 region has 13 residues. The V end was cut by 0 bases, the J end by 11 bases, with 12 bases between. Germline-derived CDR1 and CDR2 are MNHEY and SMNVEV (reference sequence). DNA for the CDR3: TGTGCCAGCAGTTTATCGTCGGGGATGGAGCAGTATTTT. It specifies CASSLSSGMEQYF.